This T cell receptor beta chain came from a study of graft-versus-host responses after intestinal transplantation. Across the whole study: Once they had received anti-thymocyte globulin induction, all recipients took tacrolimus and steroids for approximately 3 years. Study results and limitations: Early post-transplant HvG declines were associated with peak circulating GvH clone levels. Investigators detected GvH clones in recipient marrow, with some emerging earlier in ileum or blood. Graft-donor T cell macrochimerism in patients accompanied high graft-versus-host to host-versus-graft clonal ratios in allografts.

TCRdb's copy holds only in-frame clones and misses some; the assay was immunoSEQ multiplex PCR. Here the sample spans around 5,200 clones, around 72% being singletons. CDR3 length: 16 amino acids. Germline values: CDR1 SGHDT, CDR2 YYEEEE. V shed 4 bases, J shed 6 bases, and the junction held 15 bases outside the gene matches. Tissue from the graft was processed to free its intraepithelial and lamina propria lymphocytes. Regarding this clone: Its antigen remains unknown.

This sample comprised ileum tissue, obtained around 250 days after intestinal transplant. The V and J genes are TRBV5-6 and TRBJ1-1, with TRBD1 matching 7 bases. The receptor's source is a human patient who received an intestinal transplant, so some T cells may come from the graft donor. CDR3 DNA sequence: TGTGCCAGCAGCGGGGACAGCGGCAGGGCCCACGCTGAAGCTTTCTTT. This gives the protein CASSGDSGRAHAEAFF.